This T cell receptor (beta chain) appears in the sequencing data of a study of a mutant IDH1 vaccine in newly diagnosed glioma (dated by TCRdb to the early 2020s). For the wider study: The roughly 34 treated patients were approximately 60% male and roughly 40% female, with a mean age of approximately 40 years. Prior to enrollment, patients had been given standard therapy consisting of radiotherapy alone, temozolomide alone, or radiochemotherapy with temozolomide, with the combination given to most patients. Longitudinal TCRB deep sequencing was done for 25 to 30 treated patients, wherever samples were available for exploratory analyses. Peripheral blood was drawn at six visits: V03 (baseline), V05, V07, V10, V12 and V13.

Interpreted using the paper, the time point label stands for: baseline, week 1 (first vaccination visit). Explained via the paper, the treatment or condition label denotes: pre-vaccination baseline after standard-of-care therapy. Newly diagnosed WHO grade 3 or 4 IDH1-mutant astrocytomas showing loss of nuclear ATRX were present in the donors. The samples were drawn from NOA16, a multicentre, single-arm, open-label phase I trial in Germany that tested a mutant IDH1 peptide vaccine in humans for the first time. For immunogenicity testing, the blood drawn at visit V03 was used as the baseline sample. Genomic DNA for TCRB sequencing was extracted from EDTA blood using the DNeasy Blood and Tissue Kit. This clone was observed a handful of times. No cognate antigen has been identified for it. Within one base of it there is no much larger clone, and no base qualities were kept. Library generation was performed with the immunoSEQ multiplex PCR assay. The hsTCRB Kit was used according to the manufacturer's protocol to amplify rearranged TCR beta chain sequences. An Illumina MiSeq was used to sequence the TCRB libraries. The authors' pipeline ran thus. The proprietary platform of the kit vendor was used for demultiplexing, trimming and gene mapping. TCRdb mirrors the immuneACCESS table, restricted to in-frame sequences. Some clones are absent from its copies; in checked studies, under half trace to an unresolved V gene, and the reason for the others is unknown. V and J calls and clone size are copied from that table; D and trimming were computed from the DNA. Counted in this sample were 55,000 to 70,000 clones; just over 85% of them appeared once. Roughly 2.6% of the sample belongs to the ten largest clones.

Counted from cysteine to phenylalanine, this CDR3 has 13 amino acids. The kept DNA is CDR3 alone, 39 bases in frame from the first base. V loses 5 bases of germline sequence and J loses 4 bases, and the interval between the two ends is 10 bases. The CDR1 and CDR2 encoded by the germline V gene are SGHRS and YFSETQ. Paper-wide results and their limitations: The authors noted that analyses of patient blood samples could not be reproduced because of sample limitations. Changes in the top peripheral T cell clonotypes picked up by TCRB sequencing did not appear to be linked to pseudoprogression. Across multiple MHC alleles, vaccine-induced immune responses were seen in more than 80% of patients. PBMC samples for TCRB deep sequencing were selected based on availability.

In this chain, TRBV5-1 is recombined with TRBJ1-5; no D gene is confidently identified. The sequence was collected from a man aged 25-40 years with glioma. Sequencing was performed on PBMCs, taken from a glioma patient treated with radiotherapy, temozolomide or both. DNA sequence: TGCGCCAGCAGTCGAGATGTAAATCAGCCCCAGCATTTT. Its protein product is CASSRDVNQPQHF.